Listed below are T cell receptor beta chains from one sample, sequenced in a study of T cell repertoires in cytomegalovirus infection. In TCRdb, the reads were re-called with MiXCR into one record per CDR3 protein. The sample lists about 310,000 distinct CDR3 sequences, about a tenth occurring once. The specimen sequenced was PBMCs. The source is a human donor in good health (CMV status not recorded). Some clones in this sample may be carry-over from other donors' samples. Both conserved end residues are part of each CDR3. Each record gives: V gene, clone size, D gene, J gene, CDR3 DNA, CDR3 protein. The D gene is left open where the match is weak. Only some rows state a clone size, as once, few, many or a class for expanded clones.

TRBV7-8	many	.	TRBJ1-5	TGTGCCAGCACCCAAACCCGGAATCAGCCCCAGCATTTT	CASTQTRNQPQHF
TRBV6-6	.	TRBD1	TRBJ1-5	TGTGCCAGCAGGGACAGGGGGCTGGAGCAGCCCCAGCATTTT	CASRDRGLEQPQHF
TRBV7-2	many	.	TRBJ1-2	TGTGCCAGCAGCTTAACTAACTATGGCTACACCTTC	CASSLTNYGYTF
TRBV12-3/TRBV12-4	many	TRBD2	TRBJ2-1	TGTGCCAGCAGTTTTAGGGCGGGGGCCTACAATGAGCAGTTCTTC	CASSFRAGAYNEQFF
TRBV5-4	many	TRBD1	TRBJ2-1	TGTGCCAGCAGCTTGGTGGGGACAGGGGACTACAATGAGCAGTTCTTC	CASSLVGTGDYNEQFF
TRBV3-1	many	.	TRBJ2-1	TGTGCCAGCAGCCGCAGTGGGCTAGACAATGAGCAGTTCTTC	CASSRSGLDNEQFF
TRBV6-1	many	.	TRBJ1-1	TGTGCCAGCAGTTATCTAGGCACTGAAGCTTTCTTT	CASSYLGTEAFF
TRBV7-9	many	.	TRBJ1-2	TGTGCCAGCAGCCTTGGGAGCAATGGCTACACCTTC	CASSLGSNGYTF
TRBV20-1	many	.	TRBJ1-2	TGCAGTGCTAGTAGGCAGGATACTAACTATGGCTACACCTTC	CSASRQDTNYGYTF
TRBV7-9	many	.	TRBJ1-2	TGTGCCAGCAGCTTGAGGGGAGTGGATGGCTACACCTTC	CASSLRGVDGYTF
TRBV20-1	many	.	TRBJ1-5	TGCAGTGCTAGGGACCCTCGGGCTTTATACAATCAGCCCCAGCATTTT	CSARDPRALYNQPQHF
TRBV5-1	many	.	TRBJ2-3	TGCGCCAGCAGCTTGGCCGGAGGCGGGGCGCTTAGCACAGATACGCAGTATTTT	CASSLAGGGALSTDTQYF